This record concerns one T cell receptor (beta chain) sequence. Its antigen is undetermined. These data originate in a study of T cell responses to AZD1222 COVID-19 vaccine. Profiled with immunoSEQ multiplex PCR; TCRdb holds only in-frame clones, not every one. The sample shows around 100,000 clones, 80% to 90% of them seen only once. From germline, CDR1 is WNHNN and CDR2 SYGVQD (reference sequence). Deletions cut 7 bases from V and 1 base from J, with 10 bases between. The CDR3 has 13 residues. Study-level findings and limits: The study found Spike-specific TCR breadth and depth rose after two AZD1222 doses. Clonal diversity was possibly underestimated, and white British individuals and females predominated among donors.

The receptor's source is an adult in good health. This specimen consisted of peripheral blood, obtained on day 0 of AZD1222 vaccination. The chain uses TRBV10-1 and TRBJ1-1; no definite D call. CDR3 amino acids: CASKPRENTEAFF. Here the CDR3 DNA reads TGCGCCAGCAAGCCTCGGGAGAACACTGAAGCTTTCTTT.